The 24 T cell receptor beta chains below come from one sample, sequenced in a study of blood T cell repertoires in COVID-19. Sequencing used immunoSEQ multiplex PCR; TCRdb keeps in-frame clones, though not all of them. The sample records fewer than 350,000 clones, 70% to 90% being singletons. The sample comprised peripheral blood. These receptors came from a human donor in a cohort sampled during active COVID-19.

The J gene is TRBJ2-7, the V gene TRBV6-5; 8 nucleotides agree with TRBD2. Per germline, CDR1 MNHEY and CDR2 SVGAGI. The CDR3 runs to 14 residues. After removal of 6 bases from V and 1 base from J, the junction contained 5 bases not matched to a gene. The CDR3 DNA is TGTGCCAGCAGCCCGGGACTAGTTTCCTACGAGCAGTACTTC. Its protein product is CASSPGLVSYEQYF.

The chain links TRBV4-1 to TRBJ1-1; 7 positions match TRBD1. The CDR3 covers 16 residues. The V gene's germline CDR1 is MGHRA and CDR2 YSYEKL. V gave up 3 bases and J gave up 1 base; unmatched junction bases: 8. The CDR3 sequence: CASSHTPGQKNTEAFF. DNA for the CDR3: TGCGCCAGCAGCCACACCCCGGGACAGAAGAACACTGAAGCTTTCTTT.

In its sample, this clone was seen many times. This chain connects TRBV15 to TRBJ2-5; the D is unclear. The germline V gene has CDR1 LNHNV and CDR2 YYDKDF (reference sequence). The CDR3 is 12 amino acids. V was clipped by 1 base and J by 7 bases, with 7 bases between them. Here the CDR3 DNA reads TGTGCCACCAGCAGAGTAGCAGCGACCCAGTACTTC. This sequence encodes CATSRVAATQYF.

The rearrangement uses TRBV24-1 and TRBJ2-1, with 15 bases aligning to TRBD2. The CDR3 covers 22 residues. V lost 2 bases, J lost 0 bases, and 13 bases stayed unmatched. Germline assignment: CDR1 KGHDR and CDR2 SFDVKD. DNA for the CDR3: TGTGCCACCAGTGATTCGAAAGAGGGACTAGCGGGGGGAGCCCGCTCCTACAATGAGCAGTTCTTC. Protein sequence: CATSDSKEGLAGGARSYNEQFF.

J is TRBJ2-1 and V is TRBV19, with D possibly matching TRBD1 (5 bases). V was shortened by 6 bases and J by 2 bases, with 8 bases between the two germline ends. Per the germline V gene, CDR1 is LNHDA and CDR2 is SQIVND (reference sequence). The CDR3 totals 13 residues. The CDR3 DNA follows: TGTGCCAGTAGAGGGGCGGCCTACAATGAGCAGTTCTTC. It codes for CASRGAAYNEQFF.

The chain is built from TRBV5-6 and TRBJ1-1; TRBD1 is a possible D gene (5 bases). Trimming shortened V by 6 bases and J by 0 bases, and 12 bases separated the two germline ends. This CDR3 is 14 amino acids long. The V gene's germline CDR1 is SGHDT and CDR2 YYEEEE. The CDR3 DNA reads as TGTGCCAGCACCGTGGAGGGGCTGAACACTGAAGCTTTCTTT. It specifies CASTVEGLNTEAFF.

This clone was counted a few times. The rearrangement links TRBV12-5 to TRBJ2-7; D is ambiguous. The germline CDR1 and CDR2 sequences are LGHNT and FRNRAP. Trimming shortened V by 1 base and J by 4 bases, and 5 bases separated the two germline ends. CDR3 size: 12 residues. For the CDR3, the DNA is TGTGCTAGTGGTTTGGCACGGTACGAGCAGTACTTC. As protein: CASGLARYEQYF. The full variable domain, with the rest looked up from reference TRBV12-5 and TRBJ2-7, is DARVTQTPRHKVTEMGQEVTMRCQPILGHNTVFWYRQTMMQGLELLAYFRNRAPLDDSGMPKDRFSAEMPDATLATLKIQPSEPRDSAVYFCASGLARYEQYFGPGTRLTVT.

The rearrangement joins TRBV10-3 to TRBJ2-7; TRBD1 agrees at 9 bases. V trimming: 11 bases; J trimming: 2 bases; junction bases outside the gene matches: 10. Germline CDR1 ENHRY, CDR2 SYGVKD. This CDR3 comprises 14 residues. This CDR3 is CALSEGQGAYEQYF. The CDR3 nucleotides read TGTGCCCTTTCCGAGGGACAGGGTGCCTACGAGCAGTACTTC.

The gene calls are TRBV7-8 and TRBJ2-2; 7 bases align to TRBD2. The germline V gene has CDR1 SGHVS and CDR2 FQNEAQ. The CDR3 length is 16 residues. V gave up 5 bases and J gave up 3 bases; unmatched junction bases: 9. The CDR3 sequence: CASSLRGLADTGELFF. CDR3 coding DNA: TGTGCCAGCAGCCTAAGGGGTCTAGCGGACACCGGGGAGCTGTTTTTT.

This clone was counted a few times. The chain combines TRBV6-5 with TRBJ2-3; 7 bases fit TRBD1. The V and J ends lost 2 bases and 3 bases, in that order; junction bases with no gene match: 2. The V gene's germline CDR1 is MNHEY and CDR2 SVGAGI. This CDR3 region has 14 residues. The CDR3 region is CASSYRGPTDTQYF. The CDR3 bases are TGTGCCAGCAGTTACAGGGGGCCTACAGATACGCAGTATTTT.

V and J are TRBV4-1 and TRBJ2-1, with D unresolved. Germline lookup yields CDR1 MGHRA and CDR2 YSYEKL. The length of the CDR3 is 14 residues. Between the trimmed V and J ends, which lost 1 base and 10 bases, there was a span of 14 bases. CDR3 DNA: TGCGCCAGCAGCCAAGGTGTAAGCTTTTCGGAGCAGTTCTTC. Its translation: CASSQGVSFSEQFF.

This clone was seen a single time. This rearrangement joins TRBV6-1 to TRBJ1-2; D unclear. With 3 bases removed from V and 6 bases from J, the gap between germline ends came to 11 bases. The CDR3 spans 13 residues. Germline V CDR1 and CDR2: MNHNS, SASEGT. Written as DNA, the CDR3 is TGTGCCAGCAGTGACGCCGTTTCGGATGGCTACACCTTC. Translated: CASSDAVSDGYTF.

Written as DNA, the CDR3 is TGTGCCAGCAGCCAAGATCCCTCAACTTACGCAACTAATGAAAAACTGTTTTTT. Amino acids: CASSQDPSTYATNEKLFF. The V call is TRBV3-1 (or the pseudogene TRBV3-2), the J call TRBJ1-4; D uncertain. CDR3 size: 18 residues. Germline assignment: CDR1 LGHDT and CDR2 YNNKEL (reference sequence). V lost 0 bases to trimming and J lost 0 bases, with 14 bases between them.

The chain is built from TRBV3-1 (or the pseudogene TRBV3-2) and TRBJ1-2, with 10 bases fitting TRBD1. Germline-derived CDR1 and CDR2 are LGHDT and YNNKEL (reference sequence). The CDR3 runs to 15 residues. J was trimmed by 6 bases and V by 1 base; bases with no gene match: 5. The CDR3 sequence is CASSQGDRGIDGYTF. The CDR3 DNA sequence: TGTGCCAGCAGCCAAGGGGACAGGGGAATCGATGGCTACACCTTC.

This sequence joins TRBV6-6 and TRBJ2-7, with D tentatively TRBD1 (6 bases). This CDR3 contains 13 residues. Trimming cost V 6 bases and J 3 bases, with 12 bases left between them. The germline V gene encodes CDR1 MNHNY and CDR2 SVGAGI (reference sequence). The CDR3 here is CASSRQQGYEQYF. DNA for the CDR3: TGTGCCAGCAGCCGGCAACAGGGCTACGAGCAGTACTTC.

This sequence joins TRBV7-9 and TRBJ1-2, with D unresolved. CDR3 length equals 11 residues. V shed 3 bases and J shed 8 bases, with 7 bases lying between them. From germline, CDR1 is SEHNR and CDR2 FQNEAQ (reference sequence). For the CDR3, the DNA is TGTGCCAGCAGCTTGGACTGGGGCTACACCTTC. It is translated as CASSLDWGYTF.

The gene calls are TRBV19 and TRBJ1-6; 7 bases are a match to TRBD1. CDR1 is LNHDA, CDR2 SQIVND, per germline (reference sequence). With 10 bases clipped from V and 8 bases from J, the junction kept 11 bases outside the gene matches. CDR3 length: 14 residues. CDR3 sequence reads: CATTGTEIDSPLHF. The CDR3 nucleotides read TGTGCCACGACCGGGACAGAGATCGATTCACCCCTCCACTTT.

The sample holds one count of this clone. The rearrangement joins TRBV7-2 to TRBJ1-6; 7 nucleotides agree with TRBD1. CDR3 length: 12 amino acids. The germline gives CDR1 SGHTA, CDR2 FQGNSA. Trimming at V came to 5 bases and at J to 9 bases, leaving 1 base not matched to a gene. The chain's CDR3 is CASSPGGSPLHF. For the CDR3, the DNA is TGTGCCAGCAGCCCAGGGGGTTCACCCCTCCACTTT.

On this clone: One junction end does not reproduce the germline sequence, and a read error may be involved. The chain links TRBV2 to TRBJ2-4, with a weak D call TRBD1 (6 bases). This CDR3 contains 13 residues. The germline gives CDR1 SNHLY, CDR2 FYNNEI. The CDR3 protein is CASTRGQQIPHDF. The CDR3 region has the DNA TGTGCCAGCACCAGAGGACAGCAAATTCCCCACGACTTC.

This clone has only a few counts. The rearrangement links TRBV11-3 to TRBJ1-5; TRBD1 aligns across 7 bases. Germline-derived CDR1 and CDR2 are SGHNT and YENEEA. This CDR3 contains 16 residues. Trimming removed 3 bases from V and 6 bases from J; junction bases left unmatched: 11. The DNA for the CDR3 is TGTGCCAGCAGCTTCCCTTTACAGGGGTCGCGTCAGCCCCAGCATTTT. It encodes CASSFPLQGSRQPQHF.

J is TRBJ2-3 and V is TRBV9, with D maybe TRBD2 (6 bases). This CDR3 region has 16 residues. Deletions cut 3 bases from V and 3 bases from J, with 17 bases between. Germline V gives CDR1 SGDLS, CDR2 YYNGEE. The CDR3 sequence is CASSEPGPGRTDTQYF. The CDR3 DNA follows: TGTGCCAGCAGCGAGCCGGGGCCAGGGAGGACAGATACGCAGTATTTT.

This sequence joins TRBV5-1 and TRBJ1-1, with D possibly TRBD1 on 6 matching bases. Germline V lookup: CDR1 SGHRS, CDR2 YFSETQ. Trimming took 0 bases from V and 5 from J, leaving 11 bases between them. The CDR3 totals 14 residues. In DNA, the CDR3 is TGCGCCAGCAGCTTGGATGGGGGCTGGACTGAAGCTTTCTTT. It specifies CASSLDGGWTEAFF.

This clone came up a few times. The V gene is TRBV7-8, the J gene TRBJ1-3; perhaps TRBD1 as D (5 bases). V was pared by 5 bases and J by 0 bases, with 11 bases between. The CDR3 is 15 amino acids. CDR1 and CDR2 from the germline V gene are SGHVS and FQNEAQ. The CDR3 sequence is CASSRGALSGNTIYF. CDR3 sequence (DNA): TGTGCCAGCAGCCGAGGGGCACTCTCTGGAAACACCATATATTTT.

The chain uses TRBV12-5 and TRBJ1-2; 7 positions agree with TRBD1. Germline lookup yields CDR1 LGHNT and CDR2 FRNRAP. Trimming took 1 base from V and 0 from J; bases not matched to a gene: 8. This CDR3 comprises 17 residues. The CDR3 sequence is CASGLAQGPVANYGYTF. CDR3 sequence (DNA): TGTGCTAGTGGTTTGGCACAGGGGCCCGTGGCTAACTATGGCTACACCTTC.